The 25 T cell receptor beta chains in this list originate from one sample, sequenced in a study of T cells after yellow fever vaccination (dated by TCRdb to about 2019). Receptor amplification or capture employed 5' RACE. The sequencer was an Illumina NovaSeq 6000. Using fastp at Q25 and MiXCR, TCRdb reprocessed the public reads and kept productive beta chains. One record per CDR3 amino acid sequence lists the most common genes and DNA. The table for this sample lists 150,000 to 200,000 distinct CDR3 sequences; about a tenth of them were counted only once. Roughly 36% of the sample comes from the top ten. Sample treatment or condition, as interpreted from the label and publication: live attenuated yellow fever vaccine strain. The sample in question was CD8+ T cells sorted from PBMCs, obtained 45 days after the yellow fever booster vaccination. The receptors were gathered from a man between 18 and 35 years old who received the YFV17D yellow fever vaccine.

The gene calls are TRBV14 and TRBJ2-5; unclear D gene. CDR1 SGHDN and CDR2 FVKESK come from the germline V gene. This CDR3 contains 16 residues. V lost 1 base and J 0 bases, leaving 12 bases between the germline ends. CDR3 sequence (DNA): TGTGCCAGCAGCCAAGTAGAAGGCAGGCACCAAGAGACCCAGTACTTC. Its protein is CASSQVEGRHQETQYF.

This clonotype came up many times. The chain uses TRBV20-1 and TRBJ2-2; either TRBD1 or TRBD2 may supply D (6 bases each). The CDR3 extends over 17 amino acids. Germline-derived CDR1 and CDR2 are DFQATT and SNEGSKA (reference sequence). CDR3 protein: CRKSLGGKSGSGGELFF. The CDR3 bases are TGCAGGAAATCTTTGGGGGGCAAATCGGGCTCCGGCGGGGAGCTGTTTTTT.

The table lists this clonotype with a few counts. This rearrangement joins TRBV15 to TRBJ1-4; D call uncertain. CDR3 size: 15 residues. Germline V CDR1 and CDR2: LNHNV, YYDKDF (reference sequence). V was cut by 5 bases and J by 5 bases, with 15 bases left in between. The CDR3 sequence is CATSQPQEGNEKLFF. The CDR3 bases are TGTGCCACCAGCCAGCCTCAGGAAGGGAATGAAAAACTGTTTTTT.

This clonotype was detected a few times. The rearrangement links TRBV7-2 to TRBJ1-5; unclear D gene. CDR1 is SGHTA and CDR2 is FQGNSA in the germline V gene. CDR3 length: 15 residues. V gave up 1 base and J gave up 1 base, with 8 bases separating them. The CDR3 loop is CASSLEVLSNQPQHF. CDR3 nucleotides: TGTGCCAGCAGCTTAGAGGTCCTAAGCAATCAGCCCCAGCATTTT.

At least ten counts were recorded for this clonotype. The rearrangement links TRBV11-2 to TRBJ2-3, with no clear D. CDR1 SGHAT and CDR2 FQNNGV come from the germline V gene. The CDR3 extends over 16 amino acids. V dropped 1 base and J dropped 4 bases, with 15 bases sitting between them. In DNA, the CDR3 is TGTGCCAGCAGCTTAGTCCCTAGGGCCCCTCCAGATACGCAGTATTTT. Translation gives CASSLVPRAPPDTQYF.

This clonotype was recorded at least ten times. The chain carries TRBV7-6 and TRBJ2-5; D is unclear. The length of the CDR3 is 15 residues. Trimming shortened V by 5 bases and J by 1 base, and 14 bases separated the two germline ends. The V gene's germline CDR1 is SGHVS and CDR2 FNYEAQ. The CDR3 loop reads CASSLRSPVQETQYF. DNA for the CDR3: TGTGCCAGCAGCCTCAGGTCCCCCGTCCAAGAGACCCAGTACTTC.

This clonotype has just a few counts. The V gene is TRBV4-1, the J gene TRBJ2-5; 15 bases line up with TRBD2. The junction had 7 bases not matched to a gene; V was cut back by 3 bases and J by 5 bases. In germline, CDR1 is MGHRA, CDR2 YSYEKL. The CDR3 length is 17 residues. CDR3 sequence (DNA): TGCGCCAGCAGCCACTTAAAAGGACTAGCGGGGGGGGAGACCCAGTACTTC. Translation: CASSHLKGLAGGETQYF.

V gene TRBV21-1 combines with J gene TRBJ2-5. TRBV21-1 is deemed a pseudogene. The CDR3 loop spans 14 amino acids. The CDR3 nucleotides are TGTGCCAGCAGCAAAGCGGGCAGACAAGAGACCCAGTACTTC. It yields the protein CASSKAGRQETQYF.

This clonotype was counted ten times or more. The chain links TRBV4-1 to TRBJ2-2, with D possibly TRBD1 on 7 matching bases. The CDR3 has 17 residues. Germline V gene sequence: CDR1 MGHRA, CDR2 YSYEKL. V gave up 2 bases and J gave up 1 base, with 14 bases separating them. CDR3 sequence reads: CASSQRAGQLNTGELFF. For the CDR3, the DNA is TGCGCCAGCAGCCAAAGGGCGGGACAGCTGAACACCGGGGAGCTGTTTTTT.

This clonotype was recorded at least ten times. The rearrangement joins TRBV27 to TRBJ1-1; no clear D. Germline assignment: CDR1 MNHEY and CDR2 SMNVEV (reference sequence). V was clipped by 5 bases and J by 0 bases, with 16 bases between them. CDR3 size: 16 residues. The CDR3 sequence is CASSRGYQTMNTEAFF. CDR3 nucleotide sequence: TGTGCCAGCAGTCGTGGGTATCAAACGATGAACACTGAAGCTTTCTTT.

This clonotype was detected a few times. The chain links TRBV4-2 to TRBJ1-1, with 7 bases aligning to TRBD1. This CDR3 has 15 residues. Unmatched junction bases numbered 6, after V lost 4 bases and J lost 1 base. The germline V gene encodes CDR1 LGHNA and CDR2 YNFKEQ. As DNA, the CDR3 is TGTGCCAGCAGCCCGCAGGGGGGCTGGAACACTGAAGCTTTCTTT. Protein: CASSPQGGWNTEAFF.

This clonotype was found a few times. The genes are TRBV4-3 and TRBJ2-7, with 9 nucleotides matching TRBD1. The CDR3 runs 18 residues. The V and J ends lost 0 bases and 2 bases, in that order; junction bases with no gene match: 11. The V gene's germline CDR1 is LGHNA and CDR2 YSLEER. In DNA, the CDR3 is TGCGCCAGCAGCCAAGACTTTATTAGGGGACAGGGAGCCTACGAGCAGTACTTC. This encodes CASSQDFIRGQGAYEQYF.

This clonotype was picked up a small number of times. This chain uses TRBV5-1 with TRBJ2-7; perhaps D is TRBD1 or TRBD2 (5 bases each). Germline CDR1 is SGHRS and CDR2 is YFSETQ. The CDR3 has 16 residues. Trimming shortened V by 4 bases and J by 2 bases, and 19 bases separated the two germline ends. CDR3 amino acids: CASSLRPGTATYEQYF. The CDR3 DNA follows: TGCGCCAGCAGCCTGAGACCCGGGACGGCAACCTACGAGCAGTACTTC.

The chain joins TRBV5-1 to TRBJ1-5; 8 nucleotides line up with TRBD1. The length of the CDR3 is 15 residues. The V segment lost 1 base and the J segment 4 bases; nucleotides outside the gene matches: 4. Germline V gene sequence: CDR1 SGHRS, CDR2 YFSETQ. The CDR3: CASSLFTGGNQPQHF. The CDR3 DNA reads TGCGCCAGCAGCTTGTTCACAGGGGGGAATCAGCCCCAGCATTTT.

This clonotype has only a few counts. The chain is built from TRBV25-1 and TRBJ1-2; 9 positions agree with TRBD1. This CDR3 contains 14 residues. The germline gives CDR1 MGHDK, CDR2 SYGVNS. The trim removed 1 base at V and 8 bases at J, leaving 5 bases unmatched. The CDR3 loop reads CASSESDRGKGYTF. The DNA of the CDR3 is TGTGCCAGCAGTGAATCAGACAGGGGGAAAGGCTACACCTTC.

This clonotype came up many times. The CDR3 nucleotides are TGTGCCAGCAGCCGGGGCAGGGGCGGCAATGAGCAGTTCTTC. Protein sequence: CASSRGRGGNEQFF. This rearrangement joins TRBV6-5 to TRBJ2-1; a possible D gene is TRBD1 (6 bases). CDR1 MNHEY and CDR2 SVGAGI come from the germline V gene. Trimming removed 6 bases from V and 6 bases from J, with 15 bases in between. This CDR3 has 14 amino acids.

This clonotype occurred once. The V gene is TRBV6-5, the J gene TRBJ1-6, with a weak D call TRBD1 (5 bases). This CDR3 has 17 residues. Trimming shortened V by 6 bases and J by 2 bases, and 17 bases separated the two germline ends. Germline CDR1 is MNHEY and CDR2 is SVGAGI. CDR3 loop: CASSRDSGRAYNSPLHF. DNA of the CDR3: TGTGCCAGCAGCCGAGACTCAGGGAGGGCCTATAATTCACCCCTCCACTTT.

The chain combines TRBV4-1 with TRBJ2-5; 9 bases fit TRBD2. The germline CDR1 and CDR2 sequences are MGHRA and YSYEKL. The CDR3 contains 15 residues. Trimming at V came to 2 bases and at J to 4 bases, leaving 5 bases not matched to a gene. CDR3 sequence: CASSQLTSGRETQYF. The CDR3, as DNA: TGCGCCAGCAGCCAACTGACTAGCGGCAGAGAGACCCAGTACTTC.

In its sample, this clonotype was seen a few times. The chain employs TRBV29-1 and TRBJ2-1, with 9 bases aligning to TRBD2. Losses at the gene ends were 0 bases for V and 4 bases for J; bases not matched to a gene: 7. The length of the CDR3 is 16 residues. CDR1 and CDR2 (germline): SQVTM, ANQGSEA. The CDR3 DNA reads as TGCAGCGTTGAAGAGGCGTCTAGCGGGGTATACAATGAGCAGTTCTTC. It codes for CSVEEASSGVYNEQFF.

In its sample, this clonotype was seen a few times. The J gene is TRBJ2-1, the V gene TRBV7-9; the D gene is possibly TRBD2 (6 bases). The CDR3 contains 14 residues. V was shortened by 2 bases and J by 3 bases, with 8 bases between the two germline ends. The V gene's germline CDR1 is SEHNR and CDR2 FQNEAQ (reference sequence). In nucleotides, the CDR3 is TGTGCCAGCAGCTTACAGGAGGGCTACAATGAGCAGTTCTTC. As protein: CASSLQEGYNEQFF.

There are a few counts of this clonotype. The chain carries TRBV7-9 and TRBJ2-1; possible D gene TRBD1, 6 bases. Germline V lookup: CDR1 SEHNR, CDR2 FQNEAQ (reference sequence). The CDR3 loop spans 12 amino acids. Trimming removed 8 bases from V and 3 bases from J, with 8 bases in between. CDR3 region: CASGQLYNEQFF. The CDR3 region has the DNA TGTGCCAGCGGACAGCTCTACAATGAGCAGTTCTTC.

CDR3: CASSVAKGISYNEQFF. The DNA for the CDR3 is TGTGCCAGCAGCGTAGCCAAAGGAATCTCCTACAATGAGCAGTTCTTC. The J gene is TRBJ2-1, the V gene TRBV9; D ambiguous. The V gene lost 0 bases and the J gene lost 0 bases, with 10 bases spanning the gap. CDR1 is SGDLS and CDR2 is YYNGEE in the germline V gene. This CDR3 has 16 amino acids.

This clonotype was found a few times. The V gene is TRBV12-3 or TRBV12-4, the J gene TRBJ2-5, with 10 bases matching TRBD2. This CDR3 spans 14 amino acids. Trimming at V came to 3 bases and at J to 2 bases, leaving 0 bases not matched to a gene. The chain's CDR3 is CASSFSGGQETQYF. The CDR3 region has the DNA TGTGCCAGCAGTTTTAGCGGGGGGCAAGAGACCCAGTACTTC.

This clonotype was detected a few times. CDR3 in DNA: TGCAGTGCTAGAGACAGGAACCTTGGCCGTTGGGAAAAACTGTTTTTT. This codes for CSARDRNLGRWEKLFF. The chain uses TRBV20-1 and TRBJ1-4; D gene unclear. V lost 0 bases to trimming and J lost 8 bases, with 19 bases between them. The CDR3 is made up of 16 amino acids. Germline-derived CDR1 and CDR2 are DFQATT and SNEGSKA (reference sequence).

This clonotype was seen ten or more times. The rearrangement links TRBV6-4 to TRBJ2-3, with D perhaps assigned TRBD1 or TRBD2 (5 bases each). Germline lookup yields CDR1 MRHNA and CDR2 SNTAGT. The CDR3 spans 13 residues. V was clipped by 5 bases and J by 5 bases, with 11 bases between them. The CDR3 DNA sequence: TGTGCCAGCAGTCCCTGGGACGGAGATACGCAGTATTTT. Translating gives CASSPWDGDTQYF.